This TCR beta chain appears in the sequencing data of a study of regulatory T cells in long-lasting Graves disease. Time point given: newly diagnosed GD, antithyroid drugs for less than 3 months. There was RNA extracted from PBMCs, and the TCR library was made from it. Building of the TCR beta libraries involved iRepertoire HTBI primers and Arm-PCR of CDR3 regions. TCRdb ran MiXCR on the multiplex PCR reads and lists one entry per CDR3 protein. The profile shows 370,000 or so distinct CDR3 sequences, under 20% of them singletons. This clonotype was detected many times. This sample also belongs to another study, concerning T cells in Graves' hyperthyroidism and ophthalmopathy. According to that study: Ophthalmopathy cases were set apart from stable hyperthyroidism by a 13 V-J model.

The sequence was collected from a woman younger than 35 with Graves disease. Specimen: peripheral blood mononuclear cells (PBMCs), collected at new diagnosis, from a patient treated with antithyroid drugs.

The chain's CDR3 is CAISQNEETQYF. The CDR3 bases are TGTGCCATCAGTCAGAATGAAGAGACCCAGTACTTC. J is TRBJ2-5 and V is TRBV10-3; unclear D gene. Trimming shortened V by 5 bases and J by 3 bases, and 7 bases separated the two germline ends. Germline lookup yields CDR1 ENHRY and CDR2 SYGVKD. CDR3 size: 12 residues.